This passage covers 13 T cell receptor beta chains from one sample sequenced in a study of T cell responses to AZD1222 COVID-19 vaccine. Profiling relied on immunoSEQ multiplex PCR, and the TCRdb table lists in-frame clones only, not all of them. The sample lists more than 150,000 clones; around nine tenths were seen once. Material: peripheral blood, obtained on day 0 of AZD1222 vaccination. These receptor sequences come from an adult in good health.

The chain is built from TRBV11-3 and TRBJ2-2; 7 bases are shared with TRBD1. With V trimmed by 10 bases and J by 2 bases, 7 bases remained unmatched. Germline assignment: CDR1 SGHNT and CDR2 YENEEA. This CDR3 is built from 14 residues. The CDR3 region has the DNA TGTGCCATTACGGGACAGATCAACACCGGGGAGCTGTTTTTT. The encoded protein is CAITGQINTGELFF.

The chain links TRBV2 to TRBJ2-1, with 14 bases that match TRBD2. Germline CDR1 and CDR2: SNHLY and FYNNEI. V was pared by 7 bases and J by 7 bases, with 9 bases of the junction left unmatched. The length of the CDR3 is 16 residues. The CDR3 bases are TGTGCCAGCACCCTCGGGACTAGCGGGGGCCTAAATGAGCAGTTCTTC. Amino acids: CASTLGTSGGLNEQFF.

V and J are TRBV6-5 and TRBJ1-2, with 9 bases matching TRBD1. CDR3 length: 14 amino acids. J lost 4 bases, V lost 6 bases, and 6 bases had no gene match. Germline V lookup: CDR1 MNHEY, CDR2 SVGAGI. The CDR3 loop reads CASRNRGRSYGYTF. The CDR3 region has the DNA TGTGCCAGCAGAAACAGGGGGCGTAGCTATGGCTACACCTTC.

CDR3 residues: CASSPTIGPIYGYTF. The CDR3 nucleotides are TGTGCCAGCAGCCCTACAATCGGGCCCATCTATGGCTACACCTTC. This chain links TRBV7-9 with TRBJ1-2, with D hard to call. The CDR3 length is 15 residues. Germline lookup yields CDR1 SEHNR and CDR2 FQNEAQ (reference sequence). The ends were cut back, 5 bases at V and 4 bases at J, with 17 bases in the middle.

V is TRBV6-5 and J is TRBJ1-1; no definite D call. The V gene lost 2 bases and the J gene lost 7 bases, with 8 bases spanning the gap. Germline CDR1 reads MNHEY; CDR2 reads SVGAGI. This CDR3 is 12 amino acids long. The chain's CDR3 is CASSYEWGEAFF. The DNA of the CDR3 is TGTGCCAGCAGTTACGAGTGGGGTGAAGCTTTCTTT.

The rearrangement joins TRBV7-2 to TRBJ1-1, with no clear D. The CDR3 runs 13 residues. Germline-derived CDR1 and CDR2 are SGHTA and FQGNSA. V shed 5 bases and J shed 3 bases, with 10 bases lying between them. The CDR3: CASSIREDTEAFF. The CDR3 DNA reads as TGTGCCAGCAGCATCCGGGAGGACACTGAAGCTTTCTTT. The variable domain in full, completed from reference TRBV7-2 and TRBJ1-1, reads GAGVSQSPSNKVTEKGKDVELRCDPISGHTALYWYRQSLGQGLEFLIYFQGNSAPDKSGLPSDRFSAERTGGSVSTLTIQRTQQEDSAVYLCASSIREDTEAFFGQGTRLTVV.

This chain links TRBV28 with TRBJ2-5; 7 nucleotides agree with TRBD2. From germline, CDR1 is MDHEN and CDR2 SYDVKM. V shed 2 bases, J shed 9 bases, and the junction held 0 bases outside the gene matches. This CDR3 spans 11 amino acids. CDR3 sequence (DNA): TGTGCCAGCAGTTTACGGGGGGCCCAGTACTTC. It yields the protein CASSLRGAQYF.

The chain joins TRBV10-3 to TRBJ1-5; no clear D gene. This CDR3 has 15 residues. Germline CDR1 is ENHRY and CDR2 is SYGVKD. V gave up 7 bases and J gave up 3 bases, with 16 bases separating them. The CDR3 sequence is CAITDSGLSNQPQHF. In DNA, the CDR3 is TGTGCCATCACTGACTCAGGACTTTCCAATCAGCCCCAGCATTTT.

The chain couples TRBV30 to TRBJ1-5; possibly TRBD1 for D (6 bases). Trimming took 2 bases from V and 0 from J, leaving 17 bases between them. The length of the CDR3 is 17 residues. Germline V gene lookup returns CDR1 GTSNPN and CDR2 SVGIG (reference sequence). The CDR3 loop is CAWSPQGRGYSNQPQHF. The CDR3 DNA is TGTGCCTGGAGTCCACAGGGTCGAGGGTATAGCAATCAGCCCCAGCATTTT.

This chain connects TRBV24-1 to TRBJ2-2; no reliable D call. The CDR3 contains 14 residues. Germline V gives CDR1 KGHDR, CDR2 SFDVKD. The V end was cut by 9 bases, the J end by 2 bases, with 12 bases between. The CDR3 DNA sequence: TGTGCCACCCGCCAATGGGGTAACACCGGGGAGCTGTTTTTT. Protein sequence: CATRQWGNTGELFF.

This clone was picked up one time. This rearrangement joins TRBV7-9 to TRBJ1-5, with D possibly matching TRBD1 (6 bases). Germline assignment: CDR1 SEHNR and CDR2 FQNEAQ (reference sequence). V dropped 7 bases and J dropped 0 bases, with 16 bases sitting between them. This CDR3 is built from 16 residues. The CDR3 sequence is CASNQGTGNSNQPQHF. The CDR3 bases are TGTGCCAGCAACCAGGGGACGGGAAATAGCAATCAGCCCCAGCATTTT.

V gene TRBV7-9 combines with J gene TRBJ2-6; 8 positions agree with TRBD1. The CDR3 runs to 17 residues. V gave up 8 bases and J gave up 0 bases; unmatched junction bases: 9. Germline loops: CDR1 SEHNR, CDR2 FQNEAQ (reference sequence). The CDR3 sequence is CASGTGTGLSGANVLTF. In nucleotides, the CDR3 is TGTGCCAGCGGGACCGGGACAGGACTCTCTGGGGCCAACGTCCTGACTTTC. The variable domain in full, with the rest retrieved from reference TRBV7-9 and TRBJ2-6, is DTGVSQNPRHKITKRGQNVTFRCDPISEHNRLYWYRQTLGQGPEFLTYFQNEAQLEKSRLLSDRFSAERPKGSFSTLEIQRTEQGDSAMYLCASGTGTGLSGANVLTFGAGSRLTVL.

V and J are TRBV5-1 and TRBJ1-3; D call uncertain. In germline, CDR1 is SGHRS, CDR2 YFSETQ. Between the trimmed V and J ends, which lost 5 bases and 2 bases, there was a span of 11 bases. The CDR3 covers 14 residues. The CDR3 sequence is CASRGGGTGNTIYF. CDR3 sequence (DNA): TGCGCCAGCAGGGGAGGAGGCACTGGAAACACCATATATTTT. Using reference TRBV5-1 and TRBJ1-3 for the parts outside the CDR3, the full variable domain is KAGVTQTPRYLIKTRGQQVTLSCSPISGHRSVSWYQQTPGQGLQFLFEYFSETQRNKGNFPGRFSGRQFSNSRSEMNVSTLELGDSALYLCASRGGGTGNTIYFGEGSWLTVV.